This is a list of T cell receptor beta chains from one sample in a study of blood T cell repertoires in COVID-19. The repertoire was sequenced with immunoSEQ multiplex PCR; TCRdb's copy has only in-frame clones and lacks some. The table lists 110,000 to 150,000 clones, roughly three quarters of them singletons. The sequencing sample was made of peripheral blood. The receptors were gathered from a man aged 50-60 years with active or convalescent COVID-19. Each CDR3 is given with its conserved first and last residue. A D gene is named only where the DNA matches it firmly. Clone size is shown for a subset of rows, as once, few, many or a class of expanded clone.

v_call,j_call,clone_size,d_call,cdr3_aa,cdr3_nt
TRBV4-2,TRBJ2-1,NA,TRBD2,CASSRTSGKSSYNEQFF,TGTGCCAGCAGCCGGACTAGCGGGAAAAGTTCCTACAATGAGCAGTTCTTC
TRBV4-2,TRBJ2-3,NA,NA,CASSLPANTQYF,TGTGCCAGCAGCCTGCCAGCGAATACGCAGTATTTT
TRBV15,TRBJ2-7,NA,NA,CATSSSREQYF,TGTGCCACCAGCTCGAGTCGTGAGCAGTACTTC
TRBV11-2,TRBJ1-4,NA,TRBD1,CASRIQGAANEKLFF,TGTGCCAGCAGGATACAGGGGGCAGCTAATGAAAAACTGTTTTTT
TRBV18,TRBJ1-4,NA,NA,CASSPDFGNEKLFF,TGTGCCAGCTCACCAGACTTCGGTAATGAAAAACTGTTTTTT
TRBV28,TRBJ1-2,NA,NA,CASSLGGVYGYTF,TGTGCCAGCAGTCTAGGAGGGGTCTATGGCTACACCTTC
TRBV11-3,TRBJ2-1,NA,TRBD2,CASSYGLAGTDEQFF,TGTGCCAGCAGCTACGGACTAGCGGGAACGGATGAGCAGTTCTTC
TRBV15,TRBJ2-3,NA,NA,CATSMDTTDTQYF,TGTGCCACCAGCATGGACACCACAGATACGCAGTATTTT
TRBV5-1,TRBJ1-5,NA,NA,CASSLGAGDSNQPQHF,TGCGCCAGCAGCTTGGGAGCAGGGGATAGCAATCAGCCCCAGCATTTT
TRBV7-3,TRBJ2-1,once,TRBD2,CASSFPSGREGEQFF,TGTGCCAGCAGCTTTCCTAGCGGGAGGGAGGGTGAGCAGTTCTTC
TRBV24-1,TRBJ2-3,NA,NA,CATSDPLDTQYF,TGTGCCACCAGTGACCCCTTAGATACGCAGTATTTT
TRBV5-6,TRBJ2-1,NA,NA,CASSLVVQEQFF,TGTGCCAGCAGCTTGGTAGTTCAAGAGCAGTTCTTC
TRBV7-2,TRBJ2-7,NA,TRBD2,CASSFGTSVAYEQYF,TGTGCCAGCAGCTTCGGGACTAGCGTTGCCTACGAGCAGTACTTC
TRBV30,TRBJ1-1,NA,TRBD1,CAWGTGAYTEAFF,TGTGCCTGGGGGACAGGGGCGTACACTGAAGCTTTCTTT
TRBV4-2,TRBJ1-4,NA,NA,CASSPGQPNEKLFF,TGTGCCAGCAGCCCTGGACAGCCTAATGAAAAACTGTTTTTT
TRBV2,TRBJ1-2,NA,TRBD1,CASRDRGFYGYTF,TGTGCCAGCCGGGACAGGGGTTTCTATGGCTACACCTTC
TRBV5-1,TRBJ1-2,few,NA,CASSTSGSYYGYTF,TGCGCCAGCAGCACCTCGGGGTCTTACTATGGCTACACCTTC
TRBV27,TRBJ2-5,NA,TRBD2,CASSPLAGVDQETQYF,TGTGCCAGCAGTCCCCTAGCGGGAGTAGATCAAGAGACCCAGTACTTC
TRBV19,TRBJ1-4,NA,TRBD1,CASGRGVEKLFF,TGTGCCAGTGGCAGGGGGGTTGAAAAACTGTTTTTT
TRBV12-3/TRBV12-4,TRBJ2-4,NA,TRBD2,CASSPGLAGFQYF,TGTGCCAGCAGCCCGGGACTAGCGGGATTTCAGTACTTC
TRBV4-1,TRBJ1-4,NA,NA,CASSQGPLPGGNLFF,TGCGCCAGCAGCCAAGGCCCATTGCCGGGGGGGAATCTGTTTTTT
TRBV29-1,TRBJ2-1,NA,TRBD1,CSVSRTGMGEQFF,TGCAGCGTCAGTCGGACAGGGATGGGTGAGCAGTTCTTC
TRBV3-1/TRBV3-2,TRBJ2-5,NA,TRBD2,CASSQDELAVYQETQYF,TGTGCCAGCAGCCAAGATGAACTAGCGGTGTACCAAGAGACCCAGTACTTC
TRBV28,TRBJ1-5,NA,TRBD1,CASSPQGAGPQHF,TGTGCCAGCAGTCCTCAGGGGGCCGGGCCCCAGCATTTT
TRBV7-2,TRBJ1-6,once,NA,CASSLGGGLDSPLHF,TGTGCCAGCAGCTTAGGAGGCGGGCTGGATTCACCCCTCCACTTT
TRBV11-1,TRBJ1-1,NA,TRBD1,CASSFTGTAKAFF,TGTGCCAGCAGCTTCACCGGGACAGCAAAAGCTTTCTTT
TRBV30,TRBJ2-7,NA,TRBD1,CAWSRTGFPSYEQYF,TGTGCCTGGAGCCGGACAGGGTTCCCCTCCTACGAGCAGTACTTC
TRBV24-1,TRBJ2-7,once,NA,CATSDPPGEQYF,TGTGCCACCAGTGATCCGCCGGGGGAGCAGTACTTC
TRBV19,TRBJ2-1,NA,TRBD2,CASGGEGTNEQFF,TGTGCCAGCGGGGGGGAAGGGACGAATGAGCAGTTCTTC
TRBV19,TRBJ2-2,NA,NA,CASSIDPRVSADTGELFF,TGTGCCAGTAGTATAGACCCCAGGGTAAGCGCCGACACCGGGGAGCTGTTTTTT
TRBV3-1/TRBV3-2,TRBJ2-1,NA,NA,CASSQVSWASVEQFF,TGTGCCAGCAGCCAAGTAAGCTGGGCATCGGTTGAGCAGTTCTTC
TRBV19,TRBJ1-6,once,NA,CASSILSTARGSPLHF,TGTGCCAGTAGTATTCTTTCGACCGCCAGGGGTTCACCCCTCCACTTT
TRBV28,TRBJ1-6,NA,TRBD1,CANRGTGNSPLHF,TGTGCCAACAGGGGCACGGGGAATTCACCCCTCCACTTT
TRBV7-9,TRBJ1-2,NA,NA,CASSLRGYGYTF,TGTGCCAGCAGCTTACGGGGCTATGGCTACACCTTC
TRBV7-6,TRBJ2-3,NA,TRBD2,CASSLVSGTSGSTDTQYF,TGTGCCAGCAGCTTAGTTAGCGGGACTAGCGGCAGCACAGATACGCAGTATTTT